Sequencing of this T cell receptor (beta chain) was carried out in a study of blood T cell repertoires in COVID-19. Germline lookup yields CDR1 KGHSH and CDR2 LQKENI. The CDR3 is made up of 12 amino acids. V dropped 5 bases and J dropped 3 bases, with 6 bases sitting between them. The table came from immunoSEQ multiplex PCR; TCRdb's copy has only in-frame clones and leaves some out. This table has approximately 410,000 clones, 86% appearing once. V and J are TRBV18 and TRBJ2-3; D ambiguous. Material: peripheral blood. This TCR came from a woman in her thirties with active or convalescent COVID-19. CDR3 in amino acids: CASSVRTDTQYF. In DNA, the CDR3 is TGTGCCAGCTCAGTGAGGACAGATACGCAGTATTTT. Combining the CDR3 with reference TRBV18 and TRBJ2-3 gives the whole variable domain NAGVMQNPRHLVRRRGQEARLRCSPMKGHSHVYWYRQLPEEGLKFMVYLQKENIIDESGMPKERFSAEFPKEGPSILRIQQVVRGDSAAYFCASSVRTDTQYFGPGTRLTVL.